These T cell receptor beta chains were read from a single sample in a study of chemoradiotherapy in HPV16-positive cancers. Clones were sequenced by immunoSEQ multiplex PCR, and TCRdb holds only the in-frame ones, with some missing. The sample contains approximately 10,000 clones, roughly 82% of which appear only once. This specimen consisted of blood, obtained from a patient who underwent chemoradiotherapy. These TCRs come from a human donor with HPV-associated anogenital cancer. Both conserved end residues are part of each CDR3. D genes are given only for firm matches. Expanded clones are given a class, and other clones once, few, many or no size at all.

v_gene: TRBV5-1; d_gene: -; j_gene: TRBJ2-5; abundance: -; CDR3aa: CASSMTGTLQETQYF
v_gene: TRBV7-9; d_gene: -; j_gene: TRBJ1-2; abundance: -; CDR3aa: CASSYPPGVANYGYTF
v_gene: TRBV25-1; d_gene: TRBD1; j_gene: TRBJ1-4; abundance: -; CDR3aa: CASSPQGQGREKLFF
v_gene: TRBV5-5; d_gene: -; j_gene: TRBJ1-3; abundance: -; CDR3aa: CASSLQPGAEGNTIYF
v_gene: TRBV30; d_gene: TRBD1; j_gene: TRBJ1-4; abundance: few; CDR3aa: CAWSGNTGDEKLFF
v_gene: TRBV11-2; d_gene: TRBD2; j_gene: TRBJ2-3; abundance: -; CDR3aa: CASSSGAGSGDTQYF
v_gene: TRBV5-6; d_gene: -; j_gene: TRBJ2-1; abundance: once; CDR3aa: CASSLLAASYNEQFF
v_gene: TRBV7-2; d_gene: -; j_gene: TRBJ1-4; abundance: -; CDR3aa: CASSSQGGRDEKLFF
v_gene: TRBV9; d_gene: -; j_gene: TRBJ1-4; abundance: -; CDR3aa: CASSVAGAGEKLFF
v_gene: TRBV5-1; d_gene: -; j_gene: TRBJ2-2; abundance: -; CDR3aa: CASRLQGNTGELFF
v_gene: TRBV4-3; d_gene: -; j_gene: TRBJ1-1; abundance: -; CDR3aa: CASSQESSRVSRAEAFF
v_gene: TRBV5-6; d_gene: -; j_gene: TRBJ2-2; abundance: -; CDR3aa: CASSLVQGDTGELFF
v_gene: TRBV7-2; d_gene: TRBD1; j_gene: TRBJ2-5; abundance: -; CDR3aa: CASSSPDRGQETQYF
v_gene: TRBV5-1; d_gene: TRBD2; j_gene: TRBJ2-7; abundance: -; CDR3aa: CASTEPGGAREQYF
v_gene: TRBV18; d_gene: -; j_gene: TRBJ2-3; abundance: once; CDR3aa: CASSPFPGTDTQYF